This T cell receptor beta chain was captured in a study of identifying expanded T cells in peripheral blood. The germline gives CDR1 SGHRS, CDR2 YFSETQ. The CDR3 is 15 residues long. J was trimmed by 5 bases and V by 0 bases; bases with no gene match: 4. Data came from immunoSEQ multiplex PCR; TCRdb stores just in-frame clones and leaves some out. The sample consists of 90,000 to 110,000 clones, about 88% of them appearing once. The chain is built from TRBV5-1 and TRBJ1-1, with 10 bases fitting TRBD1. Material for sequencing was blood. This receptor was taken from a person aged 18-70 years in good health. CDR3: CASSLVRTGGTEAFF. For the CDR3, the DNA is TGCGCCAGCAGCTTGGTCAGGACAGGGGGTACTGAAGCTTTCTTT.